This section outlines one T cell receptor beta chain sequence together with its context. The antigen remains undetermined. The record originates from a study of T-cell reconstitution after alpha-beta-depleted transplantation in children. V lost 3 bases to trimming and J lost 4 bases; unmatched junction nucleotides: 9. This CDR3 contains 17 residues. Per the germline V gene, CDR1 is SGHTA and CDR2 is FQGNSA. Broader study findings: When one year had passed after transplant, most T-cell counts and diversity came from newly produced T cells. Some patients owed their high day-60 TCRbeta diversity to surviving recipient T cells and thymic progenitors. Several hundred expanded graft clones reportedly gave rise to the alpha-beta T cells present about two months after transplant.

Researchers prepared the TCRbeta library using unique molecular identifiers, the study reports. Using its own MiXCR run on the PCR reads, TCRdb lists one record per CDR3 protein. The profile shows fewer than 550,000 distinct CDR3 sequences, 10% to 12% of them singletons. This sequence originates from a female patient aged 2 to 10 who had a stem cell transplant for aplastic anemia, so the T cells may come from the graft donor. The chain carries TRBV7-2 and TRBJ2-1; 10 nucleotides line up with TRBD2. This specimen consisted of PBMCs, mostly from graft donor cells, obtained 180 days after TCRalphabeta/CD19-depleted stem cell transplant. CDR3 residues: CASSFRRTSGSYNEQFF. The DNA of the CDR3 is TGTGCCAGCAGCTTCCGAAGGACTAGCGGATCATACAATGAGCAGTTCTTC.